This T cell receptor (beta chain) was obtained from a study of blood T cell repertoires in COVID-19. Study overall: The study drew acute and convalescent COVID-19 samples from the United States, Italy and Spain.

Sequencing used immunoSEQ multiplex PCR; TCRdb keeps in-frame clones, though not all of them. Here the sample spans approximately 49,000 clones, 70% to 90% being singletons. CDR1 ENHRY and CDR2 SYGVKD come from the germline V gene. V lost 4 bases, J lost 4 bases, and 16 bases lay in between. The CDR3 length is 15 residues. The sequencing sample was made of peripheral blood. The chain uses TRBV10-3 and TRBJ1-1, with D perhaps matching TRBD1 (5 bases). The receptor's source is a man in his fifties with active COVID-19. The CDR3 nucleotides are TGTGCCATCAGTGGGGGGGGGACGCCGAGCACTGAAGCTTTCTTT. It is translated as CAISGGGTPSTEAFF.